These T cell receptor beta chains were read from a single sample in a study of molecular identifiers for immune sequencing clone quantification. TCRdb recomputed calls from the PCR reads with MiXCR, one row per CDR3 protein. This table has a few hundred thousand distinct CDR3 sequences, approximately 25% appearing once. Sequencing was done on a sample of naive CD8+ T cells from blood, with Jurkat cell RNA spiked in. The origin of the receptors is a human donor in good health. Some libraries in this study had Jurkat cell RNA spiked in. The CDR3 runs from the conserved cysteine through the conserved F or W. A D gene is named only where the DNA matches it firmly. Clone sizes are given selectively: once, few, many, or a class where the clone is expanded.

d_call | clone_size | j_call | v_call | cdr3_aa | cdr3_nt
TRBD2 | many | TRBJ2-3 | TRBV5-4 | CAQSGTYGDTQYF | TGTGCCCAAAGCGGGACTTACGGAGATACGCAGTATTTT
TRBD1 | - | TRBJ1-1 | TRBV15 | CATSRGQGYGPMNTEAFF | TGTGCCACCAGCAGAGGACAGGGGTATGGTCCCATGAACACTGAAGCTTTCTTT
TRBD1 | many | TRBJ1-2 | TRBV7-8 | CASSPRTGGHGYTF | TGTGCCAGCAGTCCCCGAACAGGGGGCCATGGCTACACCTTC
TRBD2 | many | TRBJ2-1 | TRBV4-3 | CASSQDVLAGPARNEQFF | TGCGCCAGCAGCCAAGATGTTCTAGCGGGGCCGGCGCGGAATGAGCAGTTCTTC
- | many | TRBJ1-1 | TRBV28 | CASRIRGTTEAFF | TGTGCCAGCAGGATAAGGGGGACCACTGAAGCTTTCTTT
- | many | TRBJ2-7 | TRBV20-1 | CSVEGQESYEQYF | TGCAGTGTAGAAGGTCAGGAGAGCTACGAGCAGTACTTC
TRBD1 | few | TRBJ1-1 | TRBV30 | CAWSALGTVNTEAFF | TGTGCCTGGAGTGCCCTGGGGACAGTGAACACTGAAGCTTTCTTT
TRBD1 | - | TRBJ2-7 | TRBV19 | CASQGAPYEQYF | TGTGCCAGCCAGGGGGCCCCCTACGAGCAGTACTTC
- | - | TRBJ2-3 | TRBV27 | CASSLRSGIDTQYF | TGTGCCAGCAGTTTAAGATCAGGAATAGATACGCAGTATTTT
- | many | TRBJ1-5 | TRBV15 | CATSRGRDNQPQHF | TGTGCCACCAGCAGGGGCCGGGACAATCAGCCCCAGCATTTT
TRBD2 | few | TRBJ2-5 | TRBV2 | CASITSREGNIGQETQYF | TGTGCCAGCATTACTTCCCGGGAGGGAAATATAGGTCAAGAGACCCAGTACTTC
- | many | TRBJ2-3 | TRBV12-3/TRBV12-4 | CASSTQGDTQYF | TGTGCCAGCAGTACCCAGGGAGATACGCAGTATTTT
- | - | TRBJ1-1 | TRBV11-3 | CASSLRSTVVVNTEAFF | TGTGCCAGCAGCTTAAGGTCTACGGTAGTCGTGAACACTGAAGCTTTCTTT
- | few | TRBJ2-6 | TRBV6-5 | CASSYEGAGANVLTF | TGTGCCAGCAGTTACGAGGGGGCTGGGGCCAACGTCCTGACTTTC
- | few | TRBJ2-5 | TRBV5-8 | CASSLVAGQLIQETQYF | TGTGCCAGCAGCTTGGTGGCAGGGCAGTTGATCCAAGAGACCCAGTACTTC
- | many | TRBJ2-7 | TRBV7-9 | CASSPLGGYEQYF | TGTGCCAGCAGCCCACTAGGGGGCTACGAGCAGTACTTC
TRBD2 | many | TRBJ2-3 | TRBV6-5 | CASSYSGGGPSDTQYF | TGTGCCAGCAGTTACTCTGGGGGAGGGCCCTCAGATACGCAGTATTTT
- | many | TRBJ2-7 | TRBV20-1 | CSARVPGSHEQYF | TGCAGTGCTAGAGTGCCGGGATCCCACGAGCAGTACTTC
- | many | TRBJ2-3 | TRBV7-7 | CASSGDRTDTQYF | TGTGCCAGCAGCGGGGACCGCACAGATACGCAGTATTTT
TRBD1 | many | TRBJ2-7 | TRBV7-9 | CASSSPGQGAYEQYF | TGTGCCAGCAGCTCACCGGGACAGGGGGCTTACGAGCAGTACTTC
- | many | TRBJ1-1 | TRBV6-5 | CASSYGQANTEAFF | TGTGCCAGCAGTTACGGGCAAGCGAACACTGAAGCTTTCTTT
- | many | TRBJ2-1 | TRBV29-1 | CSVAGGAGDEQFF | TGCAGCGTTGCGGGGGGCGCAGGGGATGAGCAGTTCTTC
TRBD1 | many | TRBJ1-1 | TRBV7-9 | CASSYTGVAHYLEAFF | TGTGCCAGCAGCTACACAGGGGTCGCTCATTACCTTGAAGCTTTCTTT
- | few | TRBJ2-7 | TRBV3-1 | CASSQDLLVDGSWQYF | TGTGCCAGCAGCCAAGATCTCCTGGTGGATGGGAGTTGGCAGTACTTC
- | many | TRBJ2-1 | TRBV30 | CAWSLSRGNEQFF | TGTGCCTGGAGTCTTAGCAGGGGCAATGAGCAGTTCTTC
TRBD2 | many | TRBJ2-3 | TRBV5-4 | CASSLDWTSGMSDTQYF | TGTGCCAGCAGCCTGGACTGGACTAGCGGGATGTCAGATACGCAGTATTTT
- | many | TRBJ2-7 | TRBV7-9 | CASSTGRSAGNEQYF | TGTGCCAGCAGCACGGGACGGAGCGCTGGTAACGAGCAGTACTTC